The present entry profiles one TCR beta chain with its context. This sample was included in a study of blood T cell repertoires in COVID-19. At the level of the study: Spain, Italy and the United States supplied samples that represented acute and convalescent COVID-19.

The V gene's germline CDR1 is SGHTA and CDR2 FQGNSA. This CDR3 contains 14 residues. Trimming removed 0 bases from V and 4 bases from J, with 9 bases in between. Authors' processing steps: Estimated nucleated cell counts came from reference gene primer amplification. Assay used: immunoSEQ multiplex PCR; TCRdb lists only in-frame clones, some missing. D and trimming were read from the DNA, whereas the V and J calls and clone size are those reported in that table. The top ten clones hold less than 8.5% of a sample with under 300,000 clones, around 87% of them seen once. The specimen was peripheral blood. This sequence originates from a woman between 70 and 85 years old with active or convalescent COVID-19. The chain couples TRBV7-2 to TRBJ1-2; D gene ambiguous. CDR3 region: CASSLARRSYGYTF. The CDR3 nucleotides are TGTGCCAGCAGCTTAGCTAGGCGGAGCTATGGCTACACCTTC. The full variable domain, completed using reference TRBV7-2 and TRBJ1-2, is GAGVSQSPSNKVTEKGKDVELRCDPISGHTALYWYRQSLGQGLEFLIYFQGNSAPDKSGLPSDRFSAERTGGSVSTLTIQRTQQEDSAVYLCASSLARRSYGYTFGSGTRLTVV.